These 16 T cell receptor beta chains originate from one sample sequenced in a study of identical twins. MiXCR, applied by TCRdb to the 5' RACE reads, yields one record per CDR3 protein. Of just over 500,000 distinct CDR3 sequences in the sample, around 20% are singletons; the top ten hold approximately 0.95%. The same specimen was also included in a second study, on T cells expressing NK-cell markers.

Sequenced material: CD4+ T cells sorted from blood. These receptor sequences come from a young woman in good health.

A word on this clonotype: A much larger clone lies one base from this, so it may be a read error. V gene TRBV6-1 combines with J gene TRBJ2-5, with D possibly TRBD2 on 5 matching bases. The CDR3 is made up of 14 amino acids. Germline V gene data show CDR1 as MNHNS and CDR2 as SASEGT. Trimming took off 5 bases at V and 5 bases at J, with 15 bases between the two ends. In nucleotides, the CDR3 is TGTGCCAGCAGTACGGGGAGCTTTGGGGAGACCCAGTACTTC. Its translation is CASSTGSFGETQYF.

Ten or more counts support this clonotype. The V gene is TRBV20-1, the J gene TRBJ2-1; no definite D call. Germline lookup yields CDR1 DFQATT and CDR2 SNEGSKA (reference sequence). CDR3 length equals 13 residues. Trimming pared 0 bases from V and 4 bases from J, leaving 7 bases between. In nucleotides, the CDR3 is TGCAGTGCTAGAGATCCTAGTTACAATGAGCAGTTCTTC. Translating it yields CSARDPSYNEQFF.

This chain connects TRBV12-3 or TRBV12-4 to TRBJ2-3; D remains unclear. The CDR3 is made up of 14 amino acids. With 5 bases removed from V and 5 bases from J, the gap between germline ends came to 14 bases. The CDR3 nucleotides read TGTGCCAGCAGTCCAAGCTTTCGAGGAGATACGCAGTATTTT. Protein product: CASSPSFRGDTQYF.

In its sample, this clonotype was seen a few times. The genes are TRBV4-1 and TRBJ2-7; 7 nucleotides align to TRBD1. The CDR3 runs 18 residues. Germline trimming cut 2 bases from V and 3 bases from J; bases unmatched to any gene: 16. Germline values: CDR1 MGHRA, CDR2 YSYEKL. This chain's CDR3 is CASSQIRNVYRGYYEQYF. DNA of the CDR3: TGCGCCAGCAGCCAAATAAGAAATGTGTACAGGGGCTACTACGAGCAGTACTTC.

The chain has TRBV10-3 and TRBJ1-4, with D uncertain. CDR1 is ENHRY, CDR2 SYGVKD, per germline. This CDR3 spans 14 amino acids. V was cut by 1 base and J by 2 bases, with 5 bases left in between. The DNA for the CDR3 is TGTGCCATCAGTGAGTTGGGTACTAATGAAAAACTGTTTTTT. Its translation is CAISELGTNEKLFF.

This rearrangement joins TRBV18 to TRBJ1-3; D call uncertain. Trimming removed 6 bases from V and 0 bases from J, with 12 bases in between. Germline assignment: CDR1 KGHSH and CDR2 LQKENI. This CDR3 comprises 15 residues. DNA of the CDR3: TGTGCCAGCTCCCCCAGCGGCAGCTCTGGAAACACCATATATTTT. It yields the protein CASSPSGSSGNTIYF.

The chain combines TRBV20-1 with TRBJ2-1; 11 nucleotides match TRBD2. The CDR3 loop spans 16 amino acids. Trimming removed 0 bases from V and 9 bases from J; junction bases left unmatched: 10. Germline values: CDR1 DFQATT, CDR2 SNEGSKA (reference sequence). Here the CDR3 reads CSARDRTSGLGSEQFF. CDR3 nucleotide sequence: TGCAGTGCTAGAGACAGGACTAGCGGGTTAGGTAGTGAGCAGTTCTTC.

The chain carries TRBV5-1 and TRBJ2-5; 9 bases fit TRBD2. Germline CDR1 is SGHRS and CDR2 is YFSETQ. This CDR3 region has 13 residues. The junction had 3 bases not matched to a gene; V was cut back by 4 bases and J by 5 bases. The CDR3 bases are TGCGCCAGCAGCGGGACTAGCCGCGAGACCCAGTACTTC. This encodes CASSGTSRETQYF.

Only a few counts were recorded for this clonotype. This chain uses TRBV15 with TRBJ2-3, with D possibly TRBD2 on 5 matching bases. Germline V gene data show CDR1 as LNHNV and CDR2 as YYDKDF (reference sequence). Trimming took 2 bases from V and 2 from J, leaving 14 bases between them. CDR3 length equals 16 residues. CDR3: CATSRRLAPHTDTQYF. The CDR3 DNA reads as TGTGCCACCAGCAGACGGCTAGCCCCCCACACAGATACGCAGTATTTT.

This clonotype is a singleton in its sample. The V gene is TRBV11-3, the J gene TRBJ2-2; D ambiguous. Germline CDR1 is SGHNT and CDR2 is YENEEA. V was clipped by 5 bases and J by 7 bases, with 14 bases between them. This CDR3 comprises 14 residues. CDR3 in amino acids: CASSPLVGGGELFF. In DNA form, the CDR3 reads TGTGCCAGCAGCCCATTAGTAGGCGGCGGGGAGCTGTTTTTT. The full variable domain, in which reference TRBV11-3 and TRBJ2-2 provide the parts outside the CDR3, is EAGVVQSPRYKIIEKKQPVAFWCNPISGHNTLYWYLQNLGQGPELLIRYENEEAVDDSQLPKDRFSAERLKGVDSTLKIQPAELGDSAVYLCASSPLVGGGELFFGEGSRLTVL.

This clonotype was counted only a few times. The chain recombines TRBV20-1 with TRBJ2-3, with TRBD1 identical over 9 bases. Germline V gene data show CDR1 as DFQATT and CDR2 as SNEGSKA (reference sequence). V dropped 3 bases and J dropped 6; count of bases not matched to a gene: 7. There are 14 residues in the CDR3. CDR3 nucleotides: TGCAGTGCTAGTCGAACAGGGGGCGCCGATACGCAGTATTTT. It translates to CSASRTGGADTQYF.

On this clonotype itself: Its ends do not fully match the called genes, so a read error is possible. The chain couples TRBV5-1 to TRBJ1-2; 8 bases align to TRBD1. The CDR3 runs to 14 residues. Germline V CDR1 and CDR2: SGHRS, YFSETQ. DNA of the CDR3: TGTGCCAGCAGCGTGGACAGGGCAGACTATGGCTACACCTTC. Translated, it gives CASSVDRADYGYTF.

The CDR3 region is CAISTGSSAQETQYF. The CDR3 coding sequence is TGTGCCATCTCAACAGGGTCCTCGGCACAAGAGACCCAGTACTTC. This chain connects TRBV10-3 to TRBJ2-5; tentative D call: TRBD1 (6 bases). CDR3 length: 15 residues. Germline CDR1 reads ENHRY; CDR2 reads SYGVKD. V was trimmed by 8 bases and J by 2 bases, leaving 18 bases between them.

The count of this clonotype is one. The CDR3 DNA sequence: TGTGCCAACCCTCAAGACAGGGGATTCCCTCAAGGGTACGAGCAGTACTTC. This encodes CANPQDRGFPQGYEQYF. The chain recombines TRBV27 with TRBJ2-7; TRBD1 aligns across 8 bases. Per germline, CDR1 MNHEY and CDR2 SMNVEV (reference sequence). Germline trimming cut 10 bases from V and 4 bases from J; bases unmatched to any gene: 21. The CDR3 totals 17 residues.

This rearrangement joins TRBV20-1 to TRBJ2-5, with 9 bases fitting TRBD2. V lost 0 bases to trimming and J lost 1 base; unmatched junction nucleotides: 9. This CDR3 is built from 17 residues. CDR1 DFQATT and CDR2 SNEGSKA come from the germline V gene (reference sequence). The CDR3 protein is CSARDWASGAIQETQYF. DNA of the CDR3: TGCAGTGCTAGAGATTGGGCTAGCGGGGCAATCCAAGAGACCCAGTACTTC.

The chain links TRBV15 to TRBJ1-1, with a weak D call TRBD1 (5 bases). There are 13 residues in the CDR3. Germline CDR1 reads LNHNV; CDR2 reads YYDKDF (reference sequence). The ends were cut back, 2 bases at V and 7 bases at J, with 11 bases in the middle. CDR3 bases: TGTGCCACCAGCAGAACAGGACTGGGTGAAGCTTTCTTT. Translating it yields CATSRTGLGEAFF. Full variable domain (remainder filled in from reference TRBV15 and TRBJ1-1): DAMVIQNPRYQVTQFGKPVTLSCSQTLNHNVMYWYQQKSSQAPKLLFHYYDKDFNNEADTPDNFQSRRPNTSFCFLDIRSPGLGDTAMYLCATSRTGLGEAFFGQGTRLTVV.